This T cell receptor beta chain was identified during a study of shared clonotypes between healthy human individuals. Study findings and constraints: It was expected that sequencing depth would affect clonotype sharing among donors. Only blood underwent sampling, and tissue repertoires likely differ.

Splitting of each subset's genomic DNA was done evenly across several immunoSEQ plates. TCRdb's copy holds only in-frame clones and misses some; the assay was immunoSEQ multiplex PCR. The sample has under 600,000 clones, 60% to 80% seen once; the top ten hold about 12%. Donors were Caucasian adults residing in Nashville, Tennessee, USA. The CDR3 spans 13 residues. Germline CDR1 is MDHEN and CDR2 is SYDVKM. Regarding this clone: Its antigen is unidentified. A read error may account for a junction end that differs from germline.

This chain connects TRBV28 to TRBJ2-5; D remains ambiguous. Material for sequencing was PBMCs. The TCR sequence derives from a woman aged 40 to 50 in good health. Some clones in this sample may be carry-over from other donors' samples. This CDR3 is CASTLNFGETQYF. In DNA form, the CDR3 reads TGTGCCAGCACTTTAAACTTCGGAGAGACCCAGTACTTC.